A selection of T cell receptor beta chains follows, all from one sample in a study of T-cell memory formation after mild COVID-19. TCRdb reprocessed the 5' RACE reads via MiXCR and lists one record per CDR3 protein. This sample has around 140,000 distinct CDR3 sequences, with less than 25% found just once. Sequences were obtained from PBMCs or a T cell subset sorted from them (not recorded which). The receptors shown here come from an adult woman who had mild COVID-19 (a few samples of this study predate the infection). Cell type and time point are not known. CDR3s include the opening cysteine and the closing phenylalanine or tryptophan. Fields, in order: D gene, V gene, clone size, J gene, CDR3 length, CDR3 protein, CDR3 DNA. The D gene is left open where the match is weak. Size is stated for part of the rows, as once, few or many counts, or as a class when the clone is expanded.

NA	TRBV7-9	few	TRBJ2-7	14	CASSVTETFYEQYF	TGTGCCAGCAGCGTGACAGAAACCTTCTACGAGCAGTACTTC
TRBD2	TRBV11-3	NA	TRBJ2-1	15	CASSPRLAGNNEQFF	TGTGCCAGCAGCCCGAGACTAGCGGGAAACAATGAGCAGTTCTTC
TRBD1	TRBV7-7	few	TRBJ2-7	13	CASSLDRGGEQYF	TGTGCTAGCAGCCTCGACAGGGGCGGGGAGCAGTACTTC
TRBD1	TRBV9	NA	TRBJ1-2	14	CASSAGQESYGYTF	TGTGCCAGCAGCGCCGGACAGGAGAGCTATGGCTACACCTTC
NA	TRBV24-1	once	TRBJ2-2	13	CATKGAQTGELFF	TGTGCCACCAAAGGGGCGCAAACCGGGGAGCTGTTTTTT
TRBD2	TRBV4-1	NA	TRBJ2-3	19	CASSQVNQASGGPTDTQYF	TGCGCCAGCAGCCAAGTTAATCAGGCTAGCGGGGGACCCACAGATACGCAGTATTTT
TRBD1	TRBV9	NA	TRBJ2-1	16	CASSGTGQGGNNEQFF	TGTGCCAGCAGCGGGACAGGACAGGGAGGCAACAATGAGCAGTTCTTC
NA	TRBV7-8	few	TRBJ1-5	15	CASSLEGWSNQPQHF	TGTGCCAGCAGCTTAGAGGGGTGGAGCAATCAGCCCCAGCATTTT
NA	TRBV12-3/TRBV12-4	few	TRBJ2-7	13	CASSLASAYEQYF	TGTGCCAGCAGTTTGGCCAGCGCCTACGAGCAGTACTTC
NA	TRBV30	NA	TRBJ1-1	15	CAWSVEQLLSTEAFF	TGTGCCTGGAGTGTAGAACAGCTCTTATCCACTGAAGCTTTCTTT